Listed below are T cell receptor beta chains from one sample, sequenced in a study of blood T cell repertoires in COVID-19. The repertoire was sequenced with immunoSEQ multiplex PCR; TCRdb's copy has only in-frame clones and lacks some. Of fewer than 60,000 clones listed, 86% are singletons. The sample was peripheral blood. All receptors come from a human donor in a cohort sampled during active COVID-19. Both conserved end residues are part of each CDR3. D genes are given only for firm matches.

- | TRBV15 | CATSSLEGNTEAFF
- | TRBV2 | CASSPPPVGGEKLFF
- | TRBV7-6 | CASSLIYPDTQYF
- | TRBV6-4 | CASSEATANTQYF
- | TRBV19 | CASSIQGVEKGPQHF
TRBD1 | TRBV2 | CANLKTGGSGEQYF
- | TRBV24-1 | CATSWGEDEQFF
- | TRBV5-6 | CASRAEGLGGYTF
TRBD1 | TRBV5-4 | CASSPGTGIMGIYGYTF
- | TRBV4-1 | CASSQAFAGLYEQYF
- | TRBV18 | CASSPLGVMELFF
- | TRBV2 | CASSFDRYQETQYF
TRBD2 | TRBV6-6 | CASSYASGRYEQYF
TRBD1 | TRBV18 | CASSPLGDRLLEQFF
- | TRBV6-5 | CASSIADTVGYEQYF
- | TRBV9 | CASSVGVGDSTYEQYF
- | TRBV10-3 | CASAPQGLSNQPQHF
- | TRBV6-5 | CASSPDRSIYGYTF
TRBD1 | TRBV3-1/TRBV3-2 | CASSSRDRGPDTQYF
- | TRBV7-9 | CASSSAELTDTQYF
TRBD1 | TRBV4-3 | CASSQDRGSNQPQHF
TRBD1 | TRBV2 | CASSRDRNYGYTF
TRBD2 | TRBV3-1/TRBV3-2 | CASSQAAAGTYEQYF
TRBD1 | TRBV6-1 | CASSETGTGGGGAYNEQFF
TRBD1 | TRBV6-4 | CASSGGQEGYGYTF
- | TRBV2 | CASRRRVIDNSPLHF
- | TRBV7-9 | CASSPIYPRLNEQFF